This T cell receptor (beta chain) emerged from a study of cytomegalovirus exposure and HLA in healthy donors. This clone occurred a few times. Germline CDR1 is MNHNS and CDR2 is SASEGT. V was trimmed by 6 bases and J by 7 bases, leaving 13 bases between them. The CDR3 consists of 13 residues. Primers for the PCR totalled 60 Vbeta and 13 Jbeta. Some clones are missing from TCRdb's copy, which holds only in-frame ones; the method was immunoSEQ multiplex PCR. The data contain tens of thousands of clones, over 70% of them singletons. This chain joins TRBV6-1 and TRBJ2-1, with D unresolved. The sequence derives from a girl aged 2-10 years in good health and CMV-seropositive. The sequenced sample was PBMCs. The DNA of the CDR3 is TGTGCCAGCAGGACCCTAGAAGTAAATGAGCAGTTCTTC. Translating gives CASRTLEVNEQFF.